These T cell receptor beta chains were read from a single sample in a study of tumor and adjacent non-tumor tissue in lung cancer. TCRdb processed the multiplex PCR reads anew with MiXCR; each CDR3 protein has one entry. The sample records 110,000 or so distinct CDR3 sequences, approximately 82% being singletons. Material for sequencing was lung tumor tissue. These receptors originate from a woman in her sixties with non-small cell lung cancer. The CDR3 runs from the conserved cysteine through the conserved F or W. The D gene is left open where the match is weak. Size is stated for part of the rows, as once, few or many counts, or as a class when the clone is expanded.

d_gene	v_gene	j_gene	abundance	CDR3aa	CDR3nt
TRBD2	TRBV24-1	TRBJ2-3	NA	CATSDSSGILDTQYF	TGTGCCACCAGTGATTCAAGCGGGATCCTGGATACTCAGTATTTT
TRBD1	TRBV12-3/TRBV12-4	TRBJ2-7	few	CASSFGTEVGYEQYF	TGTGCCAGCAGTTTCGGGACAGAGGTCGGTTACGAGCAGTACTTC
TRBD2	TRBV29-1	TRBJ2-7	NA	CNVILAEKSNEQYF	TGCAACGTTATTCTAGCGGAGAAAAGCAACGAACAGTACTTC
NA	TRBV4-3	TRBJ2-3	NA	CASTRLGDTQYF	TGTGCCAGCACCCGTCTCGGAGATACGCAGTATTTT
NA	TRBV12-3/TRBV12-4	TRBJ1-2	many	CASSPGTWGYTF	TGTGCCAGCAGCCCCGGGACATGGGGCTACACCTTC
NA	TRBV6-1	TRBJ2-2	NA	CASNGCNTGELFF	TGTGCCAGCAACGGATGCAACACCGGGGAGCTGTTTTTT
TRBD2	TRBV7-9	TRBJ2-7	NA	CASSLMTSTSSYVQYF	TGTGCCAGCAGTTTAATGACTAGCACCTCTTCCTACGTGCAGTACTTC
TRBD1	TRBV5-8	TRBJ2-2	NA	CASSPPTGDRRPGELFF	TGTGCCAGCAGCCCACCGACAGGGGATCGTAGGCCCGGGGAGCTGTTTTTT
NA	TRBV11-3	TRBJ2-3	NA	CPSSFWTDTQYF	TGTCCCAGCAGCTTCTGGACAGATACGCAGTATTTC
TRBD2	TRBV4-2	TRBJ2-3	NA	CASSRGRGSGLDADTQYF	TGTGCCAGCAGCCGTGGAAGGGGTAGCGGGTTAGACGCAGATACGCAGTATTTT
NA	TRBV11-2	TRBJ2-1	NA	CASSLEPGPNNEQLF	TGTGCCAGCAGCTTAGAACCCGGGCCAAACAATGAGCAACTCTTC
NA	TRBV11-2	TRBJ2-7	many	CASSLGDGYEQYF	TGTGCCAGCAGCTTGGGCGATGGCTACGAGCAGTACTTC
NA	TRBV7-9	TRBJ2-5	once	CASSLSTGKETQYF	TGTGCCAGCAGCTTATCTACAGGGAAAGAGACCCAGTACTTC
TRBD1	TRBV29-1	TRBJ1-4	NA	CSHRAGQDHEKQFF	TGCAGCCACAGAGCAGGACAGGACCATGAAAAACAGTTTTTT
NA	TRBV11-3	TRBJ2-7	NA	CANGLRQETSYEQYF	TGTGCCAACGGCTTGCGGCAGGAGACTTCTTACGAGCAGTACTTC
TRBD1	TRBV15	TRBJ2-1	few	CATRSGQGFDNEQFF	TGTGCCACCCGCTCGGGACAGGGATTCGACAATGAGCAGTTCTTC
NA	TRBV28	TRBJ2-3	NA	CATHAWSGGALGTDTQYF	TGTGCCACCCATGCCTGGAGTGGGGGGGCCTTGGGCACAGATACGCAGTATTTT
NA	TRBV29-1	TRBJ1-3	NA	CNVEVLKGALGNTIYF	TGCAACGTTGAAGTCTTGAAGGGAGCGCTTGGAAACACCATATATTTT
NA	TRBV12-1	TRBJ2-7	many	CASRPEGQYF	TGTGCCAGCAGACCCGAGGGGCAGTACTTC
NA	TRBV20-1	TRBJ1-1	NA	CRALFTAGNRNSGFF	TGCAGAGCCTTGTTCACTGCGGGGAATCGGAATTCAGGTTTCTTT
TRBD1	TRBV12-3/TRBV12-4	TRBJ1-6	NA	CAGSLQGAYSRLHF	TGTGCCGGCAGTTTACAGGGGGCATATTCACGCCTCCACTTT
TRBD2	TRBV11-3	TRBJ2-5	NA	CASSLETASGETQYF	TGTGCCAGCAGCTTAGAGACCGCAAGCGGGGAGACCCAATACTTC
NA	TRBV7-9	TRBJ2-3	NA	CASSPGRGVRTDTQYF	TGTGCCAGCAGCCCCGGAAGGGGGGTGAGGACAGATACGCAGTATTTT
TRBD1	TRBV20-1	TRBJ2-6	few	CSGIYDRAFSGVNVLTF	TGCAGCGGTATTTACGACAGGGCCTTCTCTGGGGTCAACGTCCTGACTTTC
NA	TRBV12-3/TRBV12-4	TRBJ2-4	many	CASSSGLACDF	TGTGCCAGCAGTTCGGGGCTAGCCTGCGACTTC
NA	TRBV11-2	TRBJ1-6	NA	CANSPGVYNSPHHF	TGTGCCAACAGCCCCGGGGTCTATAATTCACCCCACCACTTT
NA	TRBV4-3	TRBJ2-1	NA	CASSQEIAAREQFF	TGCGCCAGCAGCCAAGAAATAGCAGCGCGTGAGCAGTTCTTC
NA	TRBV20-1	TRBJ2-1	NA	CSAGLGAPQFF	TGCAGTGCTGGTCTGGGGGCCCCGCAGTTCTTC
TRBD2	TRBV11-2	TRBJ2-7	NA	CAISPSGGLYGQYF	TGTGCCATCAGTCCTAGCGGGGGGCTCTACGGGCAGTACTTC
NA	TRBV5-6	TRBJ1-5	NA	CAISLMGGGSSAPAF	TGTGCCATCAGCCTAATGGGGGGGGGAAGCTCAGCCCCAGCATTT
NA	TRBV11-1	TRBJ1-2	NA	CASSSQDPHYGYTF	TGTGCCAGCAGTTCACAGGACCCGCACTATGGCTACACCTTC
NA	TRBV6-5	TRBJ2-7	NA	CASAPDFDRRYEQYF	TGTGCCAGCGCACCTGACTTCGACAGGAGGTACGAGCAGTACTTC
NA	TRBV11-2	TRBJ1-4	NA	CASSPQDSKEKLFF	TGTGCCAGCAGCCCACAGGATTCTAAAGAAAAACTGTTCTTT
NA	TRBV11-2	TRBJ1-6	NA	CAGSLEATNSPLHF	TGTGCCGGCAGCTTGGAGGCAACTAATTCACCCCTCCACTTT
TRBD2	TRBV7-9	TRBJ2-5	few	CASSPPGGMKETQYF	TGTGCCAGCAGCCCCCCGGGGGGAATGAAGGAGACCCAGTACTTC
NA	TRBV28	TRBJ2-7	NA	CASEGSSYEQYF	TGTGCCAGCGAGGGCAGCTCCTACGAGCAGTACTTC
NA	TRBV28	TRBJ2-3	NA	CANRMAGPKVDSQYF	TGTGCCAACAGGATGGCAGGTCCCAAGGTTGATTCGCAGTATTTT
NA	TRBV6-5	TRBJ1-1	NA	CASSPHSSNTEAFF	TGTGCCAGCAGCCCTCACTCTAGCAACACTGAAGCTTTCTTT
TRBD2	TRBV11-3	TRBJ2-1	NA	CACTLELTSGNHNEQFF	TGTGCGTGTACCCTAGAGTTGACTAGCGGGAACCACAATGAGCAGTTCTTC
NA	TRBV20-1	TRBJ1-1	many	CSVTSSGTEAFF	TGCAGCGTGACATCCTCGGGGACTGAAGCTTTCTTT
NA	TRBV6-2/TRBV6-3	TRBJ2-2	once	CDSGYTQRRANTGELFF	TGTGACAGCGGTTACACCCAACGGAGGGCCAACACCGGGGAGCTGTTTTTT
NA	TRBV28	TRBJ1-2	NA	CASSPVWREEDGYTF	TGTGCCAGCAGTCCCGTTTGGAGGGAAGAGGATGGCTACACCTTC
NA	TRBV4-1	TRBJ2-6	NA	CASIRSIETGSGANVLTF	TGCGCCAGCATCCGTTCTATAGAAACAGGCTCTGGGGCCAACGTCCTGACTTTC
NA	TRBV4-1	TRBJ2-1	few	CASSEITSSNEQFF	TGCGCCAGCAGCGAAATAACTAGTTCCAATGAGCAGTTCTTC
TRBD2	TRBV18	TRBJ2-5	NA	CANSPTQAGGSQETQYF	TGTGCCAACTCACCGACCCAGGCGGGAGGATCCCAAGAGACCCAGTACTTC
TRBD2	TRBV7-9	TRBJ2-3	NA	CASSFPGGGLNTQYF	TGTGCCAGCAGCTTTCCGGGCGGGGGTTTAAATACGCAGTATTTT
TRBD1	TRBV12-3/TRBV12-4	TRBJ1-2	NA	CASSPVWGMGQQLYGYTF	TGTGCCAGCAGCCCTGTCTGGGGCATGGGACAGCAGCTCTATGGCTACACCTTC
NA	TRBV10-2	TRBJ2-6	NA	CASNDYRANVLTF	TGCGCCAGCAATGATTACAGGGCCAACGTCCTGACTTTC
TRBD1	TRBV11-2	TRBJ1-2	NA	CASSMDRGYYGNTF	TGTGCCAGCAGTATGGACAGGGGCTACTATGGCAACACCTTC
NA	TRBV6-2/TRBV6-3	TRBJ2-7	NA	CASSFSRLRSNEQYF	TGTGCCAGTAGTTTTTCGAGGCTTCGTTCCAACGAGCAGTACTTC